This TCR beta chain comes out of a study of T cell responses to AZD1222 COVID-19 vaccine. On the study more broadly: Second-dose intervals near 4 or 12 weeks were combined. General study points: When two AZD1222 doses had been given, Spike-specific TCR breadth and depth rose.

This table comes from immunoSEQ multiplex PCR, and its TCRdb copy is limited to in-frame clones, with some not included. The sample contains over 100,000 clones, 90% of which appear only once. This clone was seen only a few times. Its antigen is as yet unknown. This CDR3 contains 18 residues. The TCR was taken from an adult in good health. The chain combines TRBV1 with TRBJ1-3. TRBV1 is tagged as a pseudogene. Sequencing used peripheral blood, obtained on day 0 of AZD1222 vaccination. The CDR3 reads CTSSQDSGLNRSGNTIYF. CDR3 sequence (DNA): TGCACCAGCAGCCAAGATTCGGGGCTGAACCGCTCTGGAAACACCATATATTTT.